Listed here are 10 T cell receptor beta chains from one sample, sequenced in a study of blood T cell repertoires in COVID-19. Data came from immunoSEQ multiplex PCR; TCRdb stores just in-frame clones and leaves some out. The sample holds roughly 150,000 clones; roughly 80% are singletons and the top ten take around 6.5%. Sequences were obtained from PBMCs or T cells enriched from blood (not recorded which). The receptors were gathered from a woman aged 35 to 49 who had recovered from COVID-19.

The rearrangement links TRBV7-6 to TRBJ2-7; D possibly corresponds to TRBD1 (5 bases). CDR3 length: 14 amino acids. The V gene lost 5 bases and the J gene lost 3 bases, with 14 bases spanning the gap. Per the germline V gene, CDR1 is SGHVS and CDR2 is FNYEAQ. As DNA, the CDR3 is TGTGCCAGCAGCCCCCGTGGGGCGAGCTACGAGCAGTACTTC. Translation: CASSPRGASYEQYF.

The chain's CDR3 is CASSGLGSTEAFF. The DNA for the CDR3 is TGTGCCAGCAGTGGTCTGGGGAGCACTGAAGCTTTCTTT. The V and J genes are TRBV27 and TRBJ1-1, with unresolved D. This CDR3 is 13 amino acids long. Germline-derived CDR1 and CDR2 are MNHEY and SMNVEV (reference sequence). V gave up 5 bases and J gave up 4 bases, with 11 bases separating them.

The chain combines TRBV4-1 with TRBJ1-2; 7 bases align to TRBD1. This CDR3 is built from 14 residues. Germline values: CDR1 MGHRA, CDR2 YSYEKL. The V gene end was trimmed by 3 bases and the J gene end by 5 bases; junction bases not matched to a gene: 6. In DNA, the CDR3 is TGCGCCAGCAGCCAGCCGGGACAGATGTATGGCTACACCTTC. This sequence encodes CASSQPGQMYGYTF.

This clone has only a few counts. The chain uses TRBV5-1 and TRBJ1-3; unclear D gene. Trimming removed 0 bases from V and 0 bases from J, with 10 bases in between. There are 16 residues in the CDR3. Germline-derived CDR1 and CDR2 are SGHRS and YFSETQ. The CDR3 loop is CASSLDEGSSGNTIYF. Here the CDR3 DNA reads TGCGCCAGCAGCTTGGACGAAGGGAGCTCTGGAAACACCATATATTTT.

A word on this clone: Within the sample, other DNA sequences also encode this same CDR3. In nucleotides, the CDR3 is TGTGCCAGCAGTTTGGGACAGGGCGCTTTCTTT. It encodes CASSLGQGAFF. The chain links TRBV28 to TRBJ1-1; 9 bases match TRBD1. This CDR3 region has 11 residues. Germline V gene lookup returns CDR1 MDHEN and CDR2 SYDVKM. The V gene end was trimmed by 3 bases and the J gene end by 11 bases; junction bases not matched to a gene: 1.

This chain uses TRBV4-1 with TRBJ2-2, with 12 bases lining up with TRBD2. Germline CDR1 MGHRA, CDR2 YSYEKL. V trimming: 1 base; J trimming: 3 bases; junction bases outside the gene matches: 9. The CDR3 spans 19 residues. The CDR3 coding sequence is TGCGCCAGCAGCCAAGTAGGACTAGCGGGACTTATGGACACCGGGGAGCTGTTTTTT. This codes for CASSQVGLAGLMDTGELFF.

The genes are TRBV24-1 and TRBJ1-2; D unresolved. V lost 3 bases and J 7 bases, leaving 8 bases between the germline ends. The CDR3 loop spans 12 amino acids. Germline V CDR1 and CDR2: KGHDR, SFDVKD. The CDR3 loop reads CATSDKASGYTF. DNA of the CDR3: TGTGCCACCAGTGATAAAGCCTCTGGCTACACCTTC.

The chain combines TRBV10-3 with TRBJ1-1, with D perhaps matching TRBD1 (6 bases). The ends were cut back, 6 bases at V and 2 bases at J, with 13 bases in the middle. Germline assignment: CDR1 ENHRY and CDR2 SYGVKD. CDR3 length equals 14 residues. The CDR3 is CAIRSAGVNTEAFF. CDR3 nucleotides: TGTGCCATCAGGTCAGCAGGGGTCAACACTGAAGCTTTCTTT.

The chain couples TRBV5-1 to TRBJ1-1, with D tentatively TRBD1 (5 bases). In germline, CDR1 is SGHRS, CDR2 YFSETQ. This CDR3 has 14 residues. Trimming took 7 bases from V and 2 from J, leaving 15 bases between them. The CDR3: CASARTTGNTEAFF. Here the CDR3 DNA reads TGCGCCAGCGCTCGGACAACAGGCAACACTGAAGCTTTCTTT.

The chain carries TRBV19 and TRBJ2-3, with 9 bases lining up with TRBD2. The CDR3 length is 15 residues. Germline trimming cut 1 base from V and 1 base from J; bases unmatched to any gene: 0. Germline lookup yields CDR1 LNHDA and CDR2 SQIVND (reference sequence). CDR3 DNA sequence: TGTGCCAGTAGTATAGTAGCGGGGGGCACAGATACGCAGTATTTT. Protein: CASSIVAGGTDTQYF.